This T cell receptor (beta chain) was captured in a study of T cells after yellow fever vaccination. Study-wide points: A small share of clonotypes appeared in both CD4 and CD8 compartments.

There are 16 residues in the CDR3. J was trimmed by 6 bases and V by 4 bases; bases with no gene match: 10. The germline CDR1 and CDR2 sequences are KGHDR and SFDVKD. TCRdb itself ran the 5' RACE reads through MiXCR, one entry per CDR3 protein. The sample yields nearly 550,000 distinct CDR3 sequences, 15% to 20% seen once. Points on this clonotype: Its antigen remains unidentified.

The sample in question was PBMCs, obtained 15 days after the yellow fever booster vaccination. This clonotype was obtained from a man aged 25-45 years who received the YFV17D yellow fever vaccine. The chain recombines TRBV24-1 with TRBJ2-1; 8 nucleotides match TRBD2. The CDR3 spells CATSDRRSGTSNEQFF. CDR3 coding DNA: TGTGCCACCAGTGACCGTCGTAGTGGGACTAGCAATGAGCAGTTCTTC.